This is a list of T cell receptor beta chains from one sample in a study of T cells expressing NK-cell markers. TCRdb re-called the 5' RACE reads and shows each CDR3 protein once, DNA omitted. The table gives 550,000 to 600,000 distinct CDR3 sequences; the top ten clones make up about 3.6% of it. Sample: blood T cells: a sorted CD56 or NKG2C T cell subset, CD4+ or CD8+ T cells, or bulk PBMC T cells (not recorded which). The receptors stem from a man younger than 35 in good health. The CDR3 runs from the conserved cysteine through the conserved F or W.

j_call v_call cdr3_aa
TRBJ2-1 TRBV5-1 CASSSTGGSEQFF
TRBJ2-2 TRBV27 CASSLSGLAGGLVSTGELFF
TRBJ2-3 TRBV2 CATATSMDTQYF
TRBJ2-5 TRBV5-5 CASSPRGQETQYF
TRBJ2-2 TRBV7-7 CASSLETAGELFF
TRBJ2-5 TRBV18 CASSTNGQETQYF
TRBJ2-1 TRBV19 CASSIGARNEQFF
TRBJ2-2 TRBV7-7 CASSLEARGSGGELFF
TRBJ2-5 TRBV11-2 CASSLYDNYQETQYF
TRBJ1-1 TRBV27 CASSWGKGEAFF
TRBJ2-7 TRBV6-5 CASSYSSLGTHEQYF
TRBJ2-2 TRBV5-1 CASSLAIYSGNTGELFF
TRBJ1-5 TRBV12-3/TRBV12-4 CASRLGAGFGQPQHF
TRBJ2-1 TRBV15 CATGRRGTGAFNEQFF
TRBJ2-2 TRBV6-2/TRBV6-3 CASFLSGELFF
TRBJ2-7 TRBV4-3 CASSQDRAGVNYEQYF
TRBJ1-3 TRBV4-1 CASSQGGTGNTIYF
TRBJ2-1 TRBV5-1 CASSLDTGEWDEQFF
TRBJ2-1 TRBV5-1 CASSRYGTGNYNEQFF
TRBJ1-2 TRBV7-2 CASSSWTGGEGYTF
TRBJ2-1 TRBV6-4 CASSLTIIAGTEKTSSYNEQFF
TRBJ1-1 TRBV5-1 CASSLRFAGISNTEAFF
TRBJ2-1 TRBV6-1 CASSPEGGNEQFF
TRBJ2-3 TRBV15 CATSRDGGGPSTDTQYF
TRBJ2-1 TRBV7-2 CASSPSVASYNEQFF
TRBJ2-1 TRBV9 CASSVVGSSKFF
TRBJ2-7 TRBV18 CASSPRQGSSYEQYF
TRBJ2-3 TRBV2 CASIGSGTDTQYF
TRBJ2-3 TRBV9 CASSVIPGLETDTQYF
TRBJ2-5 TRBV7-9 CASSLSDRVQETQYF
TRBJ2-7 TRBV4-3 CASSQVTGIGPYEQYF
TRBJ2-7 TRBV20-1 CSATIAGGRYEQYF